This entry lists 26 T cell receptor beta chains sequenced from one sample in a study of blood T cell repertoires in COVID-19. Clones were sequenced by immunoSEQ multiplex PCR, and TCRdb holds only the in-frame ones, with some missing. The sample shows some 200,000 clones, more than 65% of them seen only once. The sequenced material came from peripheral blood. Receptors originate from a woman between 35 and 50 years old who had recovered from COVID-19.

As concerns this clone: Within the sample, other DNA sequences also encode this same CDR3. The chain is built from TRBV3-1 (or the pseudogene TRBV3-2) and TRBJ2-3; 10 nucleotides agree with TRBD2. The CDR3 covers 16 residues. V shed 1 base, J shed 3 bases, and the junction held 4 bases outside the gene matches. CDR1 and CDR2 from the germline V gene are LGHDT and YNNKEL (reference sequence). CDR3 nucleotides: TGTGCCAGCAGCCAAGGGCTAGCGGGGGCGACAGATACGCAGTATTTT. Its protein product is CASSQGLAGATDTQYF.

The sample holds one count of this clone. The chain recombines TRBV23-1 with TRBJ2-3; D is perhaps TRBD1 (5 bases). TRBV23-1 counts as an open reading frame of uncertain function. CDR3 length: 17 amino acids. Deletions cut 4 bases from V and 0 bases from J, with 17 bases between. The CDR3 sequence: CASSRETVGPSTDTQYF. CDR3 in DNA: TGCGCCAGCAGTCGAGAGACAGTGGGGCCTAGCACAGATACGCAGTATTTT.

The chain links TRBV18 to TRBJ2-2; perhaps TRBD2 as D (5 bases). Per germline, CDR1 KGHSH and CDR2 LQKENI. The CDR3 contains 11 residues. V was cut by 6 bases and J by 11 bases, with 10 bases left in between. The DNA for the CDR3 is TGTGCCAGCTCCGACCGGGGAGAGCTGTTTTTT. Residues: CASSDRGELFF.

The chain is built from TRBV30 and TRBJ1-3, with D unresolved. CDR3 size: 12 residues. From germline, CDR1 is GTSNPN and CDR2 SVGIG (reference sequence). V lost 3 bases and J 3 bases, leaving 6 bases between the germline ends. CDR3 region: CAWSSGGNTIYF. The CDR3 nucleotides read TGTGCCTGGAGCTCGGGTGGAAACACCATATATTTT. The whole variable domain, filled in from reference TRBV30 and TRBJ1-3, reads SQTIHQWPATLVQPVGSPLSLECTVEGTSNPNLYWYRQAAGRGLQLLFYSVGIGQISSEVPQNLSASRPQDRQFILSSKKLLLSDSGFYLCAWSSGGNTIYFGEGSWLTVV.

This clone was detected only a few times. The chain has TRBV5-6 and TRBJ1-1; maybe TRBD1 (6 bases). Trimming took 2 bases from V and 3 from J, leaving 11 bases between them. Germline CDR1 SGHDT, CDR2 YYEEEE. The CDR3 length is 14 residues. The CDR3 DNA follows: TGTGCCAGCAGCTTTCAGGGGAGCTACACTGAAGCTTTCTTT. Translating it yields CASSFQGSYTEAFF.

The gene calls are TRBV10-3 and TRBJ1-1; no clear D gene. The V end lost 4 bases, the J end lost 9 bases, and 15 bases lay between the germline ends. The CDR3 has 13 amino acids. Germline CDR1 is ENHRY and CDR2 is SYGVKD. For the CDR3, the DNA is TGTGCCATCAGTGTAACCCTGACAACCCAAGCTTTCTTT. It is translated as CAISVTLTTQAFF.

This clone has just one count. This chain uses TRBV10-1 with TRBJ2-2; weak D call: TRBD1 (6 bases). Per germline, CDR1 WNHNN and CDR2 SYGVQD (reference sequence). This CDR3 is 13 amino acids long. V dropped 4 bases and J dropped 3 bases, with 6 bases sitting between them. CDR3 sequence: CASSGTDTGELFF. The CDR3 bases are TGCGCCAGCAGTGGGACAGACACCGGGGAGCTGTTTTTT.

The chain couples TRBV30 to TRBJ1-2; weak D call: TRBD1 (6 bases). The CDR3 is 13 residues long. V was clipped by 5 bases and J by 7 bases, with 17 bases between them. Looked up from germline, CDR1 is GTSNPN and CDR2 is SVGIG (reference sequence). The chain's CDR3 is CAWETPAGVGYTF. CDR3 in DNA: TGTGCCTGGGAAACCCCCGCAGGGGTTGGCTACACCTTC.

V gene TRBV9 combines with J gene TRBJ2-1, with 9 positions matching TRBD2. V trimming: 1 base; J trimming: 4 bases; junction bases outside the gene matches: 0. The germline CDR1 and CDR2 sequences are SGDLS and YYNGEE. The CDR3 has 14 amino acids. The CDR3 loop is CASSVLAGYNEQFF. The CDR3 DNA reads as TGTGCCAGCAGCGTACTAGCGGGGTACAATGAGCAGTTCTTC.

J is TRBJ2-5 and V is TRBV7-2; 10 bases line up with TRBD1. From germline, CDR1 is SGHTA and CDR2 FQGNSA. This CDR3 comprises 14 residues. After removal of 4 bases from V and 2 bases from J, the junction contained 1 base not matched to a gene. The CDR3 DNA is TGTGCCAGCAGCTGGACAGGGGGGCAAGAGACCCAGTACTTC. It yields the protein CASSWTGGQETQYF.

The chain carries TRBV5-4 and TRBJ2-1; D not resolved. The CDR3 is 13 amino acids. The V and J ends lost 1 base and 7 bases respectively, with 9 bases between them. Germline CDR1 reads SGHNT; CDR2 reads YYREEE (reference sequence). CDR3 DNA sequence: TGTGCCAGCAGCTTGATTTTTGAGAATGAGCAGTTCTTC. This encodes CASSLIFENEQFF. The full variable domain, rest sourced from reference TRBV5-4 and TRBJ2-1, is ETGVTQSPTHLIKTRGQQVTLRCSSQSGHNTVSWYQQALGQGPQFIFQYYREEENGRGNFPPRFSGLQFPNYSSELNVNALELDDSALYLCASSLIFENEQFFGPGTRLTVL.

The CDR3 sequence: CASKDRTGVNYGYTF. Written as DNA, the CDR3 is TGTGCCAGCAAAGATCGAACAGGGGTTAACTATGGCTACACCTTC. The genes are TRBV6-5 and TRBJ1-2; TRBD1 aligns across 7 bases. After removal of 7 bases from V and 1 base from J, the junction contained 9 bases not matched to a gene. The CDR3 is 15 amino acids. Per germline, CDR1 MNHEY and CDR2 SVGAGI.

The chain recombines TRBV3-1 (or the pseudogene TRBV3-2) with TRBJ1-6; TRBD1 matches at 11 bases. This CDR3 is built from 15 residues. Germline V gene sequence: CDR1 LGHDT, CDR2 YNNKEL (reference sequence). After removal of 4 bases from V and 9 bases from J, the junction contained 5 bases not matched to a gene. CDR3 in DNA: TGTGCCAGCAGCCCCCCCGGGACAGGGGGTTCACCCCTCCACTTT. Its translation: CASSPPGTGGSPLHF.

V usage is TRBV6-5 and J usage is TRBJ1-1, with TRBD1 matching 8 bases. The CDR3 is 12 amino acids. Germline CDR1 and CDR2: MNHEY and SVGAGI. With V trimmed by 6 bases and J by 3 bases, 0 bases remained unmatched. For the CDR3, the DNA is TGTGCCAGCAGACAGGGGGACACTGAAGCTTTCTTT. Protein product: CASRQGDTEAFF.

The chain employs TRBV7-2 and TRBJ2-1, with 8 bases identical to TRBD1. V dropped 5 bases and J dropped 6; count of bases not matched to a gene: 9. The germline V gene encodes CDR1 SGHTA and CDR2 FQGNSA. CDR3 length: 15 residues. This CDR3 is CASSPGQGRINEQFF. The CDR3 nucleotides are TGTGCCAGCAGCCCAGGACAGGGAAGGATCAATGAGCAGTTCTTC.

The gene calls are TRBV20-1 and TRBJ1-3, with 9 bases matching TRBD1. CDR3 length: 15 amino acids. Germline CDR1 and CDR2: DFQATT and SNEGSKA (reference sequence). V lost 3 bases, J lost 3 bases, and 6 bases stayed unmatched. CDR3 residues: CSASPTGGVGNTIYF. The CDR3 DNA sequence: TGCAGTGCTAGTCCCACAGGGGGCGTTGGAAACACCATATATTTT.

The chain recombines TRBV2 with TRBJ1-2; D uncertain. There are 16 residues in the CDR3. V was trimmed by 5 bases and J by 1 base, leaving 17 bases between them. Germline loops: CDR1 SNHLY, CDR2 FYNNEI. DNA for the CDR3: TGTGCCAGCAGTCTGCTGGCGGTTACTTTTAACTATGGCTACACCTTC. As protein: CASSLLAVTFNYGYTF.

This chain connects TRBV19 to TRBJ1-4, with TRBD1 matching over 10 bases. The CDR3 spans 16 residues. In germline, CDR1 is LNHDA, CDR2 SQIVND (reference sequence). After removal of 5 bases from V and 4 bases from J, the junction contained 7 bases not matched to a gene. The CDR3 here is CASSRQGAHGNEKLFF. The DNA of the CDR3 is TGTGCCAGTAGTCGACAGGGGGCGCACGGTAATGAAAAACTGTTTTTT.

This sequence joins TRBV7-8 and TRBJ2-7, with 8 bases lining up with TRBD1. The CDR3 is 15 residues long. CDR1 and CDR2 from the germline V gene are SGHVS and FQNEAQ. Trimming cost V 6 bases and J 7 bases; bases outside gene matches: 14. The CDR3 nucleotides are TGTGCCAGCAGGCGGGGAAGACAGGGGACGGGTGAGCAGTACTTC. Its translation is CASRRGRQGTGEQYF.

This chain uses TRBV5-6 with TRBJ1-2; D is unclear. Germline CDR1 and CDR2: SGHDT and YYEEEE. V was shortened by 1 base and J by 3 bases, with 10 bases between the two germline ends. The CDR3 runs 14 residues. This CDR3 reads CASSLYGPDYGYTF. The CDR3 DNA reads as TGTGCCAGCAGCTTGTATGGCCCCGACTATGGCTACACCTTC.

The V call is TRBV9, the J call TRBJ2-7; TRBD1 agrees at 8 bases. V lost 4 bases, J lost 5 bases, and 8 bases stayed unmatched. CDR3 length equals 14 residues. Germline loops: CDR1 SGDLS, CDR2 YYNGEE. Here the CDR3 reads CASSPGQGGHEQYF. Here the CDR3 DNA reads TGTGCCAGCAGCCCCGGACAGGGCGGACACGAGCAGTACTTC.

The chain couples TRBV28 to TRBJ1-2; the D is unclear. The V and J ends lost 5 bases and 4 bases respectively, with 8 bases between them. The CDR3 spans 12 residues. Germline V gene data show CDR1 as MDHEN and CDR2 as SYDVKM. The CDR3 DNA sequence: TGTGCCAGCAGTCAGAACATCTATGGCTACACCTTC. This sequence encodes CASSQNIYGYTF.

The V call is TRBV4-1, the J call TRBJ1-5; the D is unclear. This CDR3 region has 14 residues. Germline lookup yields CDR1 MGHRA and CDR2 YSYEKL. Trimming left V 2 bases short and J 10 bases short, with 15 bases between. Here the CDR3 reads CASSQTEIKRPQHF. DNA of the CDR3: TGCGCCAGCAGCCAAACAGAGATCAAACGACCCCAGCATTTT.

A note on this clone: This sample includes further DNA sequences coding for the same CDR3. The chain recombines TRBV6-5 with TRBJ1-1; TRBD1 agrees at 7 bases. The trim removed 5 bases at V and 1 base at J, leaving 4 bases unmatched. Per germline, CDR1 MNHEY and CDR2 SVGAGI. There are 14 residues in the CDR3. The CDR3 sequence: CASSPRTGNTEAFF. The CDR3 DNA reads TGTGCCAGCAGTCCCAGGACAGGGAACACTGAAGCTTTCTTT.

This clone showed up just once. The chain combines TRBV12-3 or TRBV12-4 with TRBJ1-1; possibly TRBD1 for D (5 bases). Trimming took 5 bases from V and 1 from J, leaving 8 bases between them. CDR3 size: 13 residues. The CDR3 is CASSTRENTEAFF. The CDR3 coding sequence is TGTGCCAGCAGTACCAGGGAGAACACTGAAGCTTTCTTT.

The chain combines TRBV3-1 (or the pseudogene TRBV3-2) with TRBJ2-3, with a weak D call TRBD1 (5 bases). From germline, CDR1 is LGHDT and CDR2 YNNKEL (reference sequence). The CDR3 contains 15 residues. V shed 2 bases and J shed 0 bases, with 9 bases lying between them. The DNA of the CDR3 is TGTGCCAGCAGCCAACAGGGCGCGAGCACAGATACGCAGTATTTT. Residues: CASSQQGASTDTQYF.